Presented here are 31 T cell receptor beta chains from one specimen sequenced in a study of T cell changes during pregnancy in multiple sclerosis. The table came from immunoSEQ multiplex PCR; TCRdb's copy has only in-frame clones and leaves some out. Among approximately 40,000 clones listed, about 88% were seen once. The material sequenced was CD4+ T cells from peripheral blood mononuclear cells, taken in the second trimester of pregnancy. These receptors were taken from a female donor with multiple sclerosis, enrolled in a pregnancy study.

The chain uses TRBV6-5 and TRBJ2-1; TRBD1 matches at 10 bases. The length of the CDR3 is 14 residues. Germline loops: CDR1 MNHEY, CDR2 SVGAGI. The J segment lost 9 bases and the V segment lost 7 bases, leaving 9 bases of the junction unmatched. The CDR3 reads CASIDRGPGREQFF. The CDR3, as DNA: TGTGCCAGCATCGACAGGGGGCCCGGTCGTGAGCAGTTCTTC.

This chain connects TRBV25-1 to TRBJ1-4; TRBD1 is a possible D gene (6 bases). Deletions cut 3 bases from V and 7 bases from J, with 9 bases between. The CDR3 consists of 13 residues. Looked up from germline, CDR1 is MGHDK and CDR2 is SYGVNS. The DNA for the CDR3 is TGTGCCAGCAGTGACAGGGGAGCTGAAAAACTGTTTTTT. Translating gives CASSDRGAEKLFF.

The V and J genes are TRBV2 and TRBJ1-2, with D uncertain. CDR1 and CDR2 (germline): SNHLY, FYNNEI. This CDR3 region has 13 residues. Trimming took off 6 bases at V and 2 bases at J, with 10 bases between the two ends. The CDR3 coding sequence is TGTGCCAGCAGAAGTGCGGTGAACTATGGCTACACCTTC. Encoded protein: CASRSAVNYGYTF.

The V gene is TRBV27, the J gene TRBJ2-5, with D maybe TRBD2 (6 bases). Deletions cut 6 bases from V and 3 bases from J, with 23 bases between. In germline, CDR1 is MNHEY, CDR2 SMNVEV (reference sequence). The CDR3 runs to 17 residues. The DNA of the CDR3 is TGTGCCAGCAGCCCCGGGGTAGGGGAGGTTTTTGAAGAGACCCAGTACTTC. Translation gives CASSPGVGEVFEETQYF.

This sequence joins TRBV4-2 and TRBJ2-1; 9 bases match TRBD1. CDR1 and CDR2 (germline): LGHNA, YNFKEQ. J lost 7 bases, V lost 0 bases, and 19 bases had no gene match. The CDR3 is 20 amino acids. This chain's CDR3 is CASSQEWEGPNRGRANEQFF. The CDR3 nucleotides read TGTGCCAGCAGCCAAGAATGGGAGGGACCAAACAGGGGGCGAGCAAATGAGCAGTTCTTC.

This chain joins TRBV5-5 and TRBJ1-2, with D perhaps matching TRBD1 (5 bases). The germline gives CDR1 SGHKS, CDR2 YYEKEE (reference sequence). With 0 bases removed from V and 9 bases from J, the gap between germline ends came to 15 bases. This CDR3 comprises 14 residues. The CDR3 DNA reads TGTGCCAGCAGCTTGGATATAGGGGTTTTTCGCTACACCTTC. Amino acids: CASSLDIGVFRYTF.

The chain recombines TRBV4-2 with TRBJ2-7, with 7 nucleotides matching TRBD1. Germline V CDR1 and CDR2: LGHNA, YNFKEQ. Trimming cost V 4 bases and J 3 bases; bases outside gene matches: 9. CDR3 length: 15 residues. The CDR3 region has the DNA TGTGCCAGCAGCCCAGATCCGGGACAGCTCTACGAGCAGTACTTC. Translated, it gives CASSPDPGQLYEQYF.

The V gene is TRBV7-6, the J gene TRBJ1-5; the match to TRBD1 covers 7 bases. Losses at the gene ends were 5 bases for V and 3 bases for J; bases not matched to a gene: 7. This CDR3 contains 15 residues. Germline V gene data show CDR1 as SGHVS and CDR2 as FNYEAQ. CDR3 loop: CASSKGQAFNQPQHF. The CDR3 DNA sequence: TGTGCCAGCAGCAAAGGACAGGCCTTCAATCAGCCCCAGCATTTT.

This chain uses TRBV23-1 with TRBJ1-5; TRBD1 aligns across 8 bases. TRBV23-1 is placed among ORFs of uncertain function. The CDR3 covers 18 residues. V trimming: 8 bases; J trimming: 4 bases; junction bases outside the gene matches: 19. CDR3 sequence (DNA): TGCGCCAGCGACCTCGCTGGGGACGTGACAGGGGAGAATCAGCCCCAGCATTTT. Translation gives CASDLAGDVTGENQPQHF.

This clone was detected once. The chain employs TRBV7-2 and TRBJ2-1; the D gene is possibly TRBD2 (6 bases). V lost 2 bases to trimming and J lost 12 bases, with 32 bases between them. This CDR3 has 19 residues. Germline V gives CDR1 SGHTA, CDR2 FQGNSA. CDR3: CASSLIGAWSGSSNRRQFF. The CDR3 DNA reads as TGTGCCAGCAGCTTAATCGGCGCTTGGAGCGGGTCCTCGAACCGACGGCAGTTCTTC. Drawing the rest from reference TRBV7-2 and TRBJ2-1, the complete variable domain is GAGVSQSPSNKVTEKGKDVELRCDPISGHTALYWYRQSLGQGLEFLIYFQGNSAPDKSGLPSDRFSAERTGGSVSTLTIQRTQQEDSAVYLCASSLIGAWSGSSNRRQFFGPGTRLTVL.

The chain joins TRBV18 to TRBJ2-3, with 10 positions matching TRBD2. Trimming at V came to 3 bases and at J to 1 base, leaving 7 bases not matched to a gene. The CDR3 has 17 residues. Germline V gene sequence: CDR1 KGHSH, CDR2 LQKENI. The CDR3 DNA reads TGTGCCAGCTCACCGACTCTAGCGGGAGCGGGCACAGATACGCAGTATTTT. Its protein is CASSPTLAGAGTDTQYF.

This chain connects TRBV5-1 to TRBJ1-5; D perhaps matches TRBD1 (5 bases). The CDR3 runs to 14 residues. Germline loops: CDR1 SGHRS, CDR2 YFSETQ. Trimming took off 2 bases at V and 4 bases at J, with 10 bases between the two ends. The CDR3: CASSFGGVNQPQHF. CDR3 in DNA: TGCGCCAGCAGCTTCGGAGGGGTTAATCAGCCCCAGCATTTT. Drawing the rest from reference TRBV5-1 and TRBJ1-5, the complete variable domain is KAGVTQTPRYLIKTRGQQVTLSCSPISGHRSVSWYQQTPGQGLQFLFEYFSETQRNKGNFPGRFSGRQFSNSRSEMNVSTLELGDSALYLCASSFGGVNQPQHFGDGTRLSIL.

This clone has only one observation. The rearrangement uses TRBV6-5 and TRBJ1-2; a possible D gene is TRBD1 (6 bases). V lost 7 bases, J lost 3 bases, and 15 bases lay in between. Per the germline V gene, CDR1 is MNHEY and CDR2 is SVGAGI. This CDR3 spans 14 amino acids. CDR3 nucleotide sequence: TGTGCCAGCACCCTCATGGCAGGGGACTATGGCTACACCTTC. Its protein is CASTLMAGDYGYTF.

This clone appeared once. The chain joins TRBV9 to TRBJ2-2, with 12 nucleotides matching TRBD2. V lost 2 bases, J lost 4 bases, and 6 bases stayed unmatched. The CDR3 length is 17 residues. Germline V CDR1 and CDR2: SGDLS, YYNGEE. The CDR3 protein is CASSVHLAGGTTGELFF. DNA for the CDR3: TGTGCCAGCAGCGTGCACCTAGCGGGAGGGACCACCGGGGAGCTGTTTTTT.

The CDR3 spells CASSQQQGHEQYF. The CDR3 DNA reads TGTGCCAGCTCACAACAACAGGGCCACGAGCAGTACTTC. This chain joins TRBV18 and TRBJ2-7; D is possibly TRBD1 (6 bases). The CDR3 consists of 13 residues. V shed 4 bases and J shed 5 bases, with 12 bases lying between them. The germline V gene has CDR1 KGHSH and CDR2 LQKENI.

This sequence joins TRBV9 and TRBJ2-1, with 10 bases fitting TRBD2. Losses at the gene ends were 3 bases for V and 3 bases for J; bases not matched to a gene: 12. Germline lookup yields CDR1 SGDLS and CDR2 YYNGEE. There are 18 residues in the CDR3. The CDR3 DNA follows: TGTGCCAGCAGCGAGGGGAAGGGGCTAGCGGGGGACTACAATGAGCAGTTCTTC. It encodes CASSEGKGLAGDYNEQFF.

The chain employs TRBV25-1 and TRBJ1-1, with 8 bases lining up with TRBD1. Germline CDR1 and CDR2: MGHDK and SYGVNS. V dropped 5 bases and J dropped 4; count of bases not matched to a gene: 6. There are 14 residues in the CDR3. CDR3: CASSSLGQGTEAFF. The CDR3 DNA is TGTGCCAGCAGTTCCCTAGGACAGGGCACTGAAGCTTTCTTT.

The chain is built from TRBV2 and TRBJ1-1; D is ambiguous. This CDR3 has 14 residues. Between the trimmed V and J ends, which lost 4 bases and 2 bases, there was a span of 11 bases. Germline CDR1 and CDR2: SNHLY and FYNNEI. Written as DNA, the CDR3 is TGTGCCAGCAGTGTGATAACAGTTAACACTGAAGCTTTCTTT. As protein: CASSVITVNTEAFF.

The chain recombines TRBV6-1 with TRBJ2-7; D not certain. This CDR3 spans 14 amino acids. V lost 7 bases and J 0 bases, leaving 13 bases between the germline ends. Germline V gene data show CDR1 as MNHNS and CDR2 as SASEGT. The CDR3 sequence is CASNAARLSYEQYF. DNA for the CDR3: TGTGCCAGCAATGCGGCAAGGCTCTCCTACGAGCAGTACTTC.

CDR3 loop: CASSVKTSGIREEQFF. Written as DNA, the CDR3 is TGTGCCAGCAGCGTAAAGACTAGCGGGATAAGGGAGGAGCAGTTCTTC. The rearrangement links TRBV9 to TRBJ2-1; 11 bases line up with TRBD2. CDR3 length: 16 amino acids. V lost 1 base, J lost 10 bases, and 10 bases stayed unmatched. The germline V gene encodes CDR1 SGDLS and CDR2 YYNGEE.

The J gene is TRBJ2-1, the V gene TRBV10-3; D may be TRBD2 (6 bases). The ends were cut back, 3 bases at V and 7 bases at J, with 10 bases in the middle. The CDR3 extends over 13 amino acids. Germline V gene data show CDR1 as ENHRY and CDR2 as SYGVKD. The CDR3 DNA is TGTGCCATCAGTGATCGGGGGTTAAATGAGCAGTTCTTC. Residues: CAISDRGLNEQFF.

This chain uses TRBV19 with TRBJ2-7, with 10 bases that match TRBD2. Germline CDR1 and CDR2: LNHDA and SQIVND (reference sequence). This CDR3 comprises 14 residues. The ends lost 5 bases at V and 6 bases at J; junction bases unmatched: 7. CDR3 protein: CASSVVAGGLEQYF. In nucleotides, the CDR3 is TGTGCCAGTAGTGTGGTAGCGGGAGGTCTCGAGCAGTACTTC.

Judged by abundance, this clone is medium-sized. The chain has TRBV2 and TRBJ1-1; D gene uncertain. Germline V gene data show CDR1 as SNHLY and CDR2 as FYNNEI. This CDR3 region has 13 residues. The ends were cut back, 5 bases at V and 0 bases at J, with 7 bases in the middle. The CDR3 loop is CASSTTMNTEAFF. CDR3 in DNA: TGTGCCAGCAGTACTACCATGAACACTGAAGCTTTCTTT. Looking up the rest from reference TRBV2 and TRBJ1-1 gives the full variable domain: EPEVTQTPSHQVTQMGQEVILRCVPISNHLYFYWYRQILGQKVEFLVSFYNNEISEKSEIFDDQFSVERPDGSNFTLKIRSTKLEDSAMYFCASSTTMNTEAFFGQGTRLTVV.

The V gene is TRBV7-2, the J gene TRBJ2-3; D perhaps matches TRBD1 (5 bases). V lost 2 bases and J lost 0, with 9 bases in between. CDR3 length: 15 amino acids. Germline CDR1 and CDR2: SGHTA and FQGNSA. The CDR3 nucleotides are TGTGCCAGCAGCTTAAGGGGTGGGAGCACAGATACGCAGTATTTT. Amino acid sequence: CASSLRGGSTDTQYF.

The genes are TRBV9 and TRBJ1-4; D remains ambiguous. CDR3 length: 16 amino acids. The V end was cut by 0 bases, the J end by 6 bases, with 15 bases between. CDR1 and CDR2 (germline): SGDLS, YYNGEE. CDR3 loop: CASSVANRPGDEKLFF. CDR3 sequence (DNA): TGTGCCAGCAGCGTAGCTAATCGCCCCGGGGATGAAAAACTGTTTTTT. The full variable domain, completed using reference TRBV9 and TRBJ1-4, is DSGVTQTPKHLITATGQRVTLRCSPRSGDLSVYWYQQSLDQGLQFLIQYYNGEERAKGNILERFSAQQFPDLHSELNLSSLELGDSALYFCASSVANRPGDEKLFFGSGTQLSVL.

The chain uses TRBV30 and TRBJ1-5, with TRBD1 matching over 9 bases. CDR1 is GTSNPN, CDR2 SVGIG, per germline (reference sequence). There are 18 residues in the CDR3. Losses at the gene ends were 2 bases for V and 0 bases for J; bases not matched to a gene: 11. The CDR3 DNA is TGTGCCTGGAGTAGGGGGACAGGGCTCCCCTATAGCAATCAGCCCCAGCATTTT. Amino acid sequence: CAWSRGTGLPYSNQPQHF.

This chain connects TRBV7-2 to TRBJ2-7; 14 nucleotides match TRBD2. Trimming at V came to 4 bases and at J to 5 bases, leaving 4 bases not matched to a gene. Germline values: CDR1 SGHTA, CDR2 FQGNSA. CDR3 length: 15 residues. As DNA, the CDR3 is TGTGCCAGCAGCTCCGGGACTAGCGGGAGCAACGAGCAGTACTTC. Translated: CASSSGTSGSNEQYF.

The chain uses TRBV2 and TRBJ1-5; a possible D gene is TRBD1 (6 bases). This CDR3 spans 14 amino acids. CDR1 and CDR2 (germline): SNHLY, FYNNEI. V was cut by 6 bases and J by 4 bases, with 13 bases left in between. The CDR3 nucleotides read TGTGCCAGCAGGGGGAACCAGGGGAATCAGCCCCAGCATTTT. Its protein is CASRGNQGNQPQHF.

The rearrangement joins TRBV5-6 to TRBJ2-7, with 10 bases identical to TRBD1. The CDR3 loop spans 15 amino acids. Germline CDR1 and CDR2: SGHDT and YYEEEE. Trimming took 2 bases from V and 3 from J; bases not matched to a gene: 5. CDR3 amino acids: CASSFRQGAFYEQYF. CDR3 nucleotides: TGTGCCAGCAGCTTTCGACAGGGGGCATTCTACGAGCAGTACTTC.

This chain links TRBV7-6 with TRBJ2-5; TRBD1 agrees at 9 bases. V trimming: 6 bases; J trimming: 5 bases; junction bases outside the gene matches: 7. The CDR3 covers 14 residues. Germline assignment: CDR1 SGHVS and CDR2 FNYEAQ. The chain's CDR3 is CASSRGQGRETQYF. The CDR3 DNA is TGTGCCAGCAGTAGGGGACAGGGACGCGAGACCCAGTACTTC.

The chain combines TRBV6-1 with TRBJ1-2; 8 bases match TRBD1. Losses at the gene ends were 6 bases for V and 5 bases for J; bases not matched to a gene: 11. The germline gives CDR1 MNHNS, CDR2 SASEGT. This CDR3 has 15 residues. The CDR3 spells CASRISQQGVYGYTF. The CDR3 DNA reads TGTGCCAGCAGAATTTCCCAACAGGGGGTGTATGGCTACACCTTC.